Listed here are 10 T cell receptor beta chains from one sample, sequenced in a study of shared clonotypes between healthy human individuals (dated by TCRdb to the early 2020s). The library was made by the immunoSEQ multiplex PCR assay. Here the immuneACCESS table is served through TCRdb, limited to in-frame sequences with V and J called. Missing clones are a known gap in these copies; in checked studies unresolved V genes cover under half, and the rest lacks a known reason. The sample table holds some 1 million clones, of which more than 65% were seen once. Around 1.5% of the sample goes to the ten largest clones. Sequenced: memory CD4+ T cells sorted from blood. This sample's cell subset or site label indicates: CD45RA-negative fraction. All receptors come from a man younger than 30 in good health.

Regarding this clone: This sequence is one base from a far larger clone and is likely a read error. V is TRBV6-6 and J is TRBJ2-7; no clear D. The CDR3 covers 12 residues. The V end was cut by 6 bases, the J end by 2 bases, with 8 bases between. Germline V gene data show CDR1 as MNHNY and CDR2 as SVGAGI (reference sequence). Written as DNA, the CDR3 is TGTGCCAGCAGCAAAGATGCCTACGAGCAGTACTTC. Encoded protein: CASSKDAYEQYF.

The J gene is TRBJ2-2, the V gene TRBV11-3; 10 nucleotides line up with TRBD2. CDR1 SGHNT and CDR2 YENEEA come from the germline V gene. V lost 5 bases and J lost 5; bases outside the gene matches: 8. The CDR3 sequence is 16 residues long. CDR3: CASSTAGGPFTGELFF. CDR3 DNA sequence: TGTGCCAGCAGCACAGCGGGAGGGCCTTTTACCGGGGAGCTGTTTTTT.

The chain recombines TRBV19 with TRBJ2-2; the match to TRBD1 covers 9 bases. Per germline, CDR1 LNHDA and CDR2 SQIVND (reference sequence). V lost 3 bases and J lost 6; bases outside the gene matches: 5. The CDR3 extends over 15 amino acids. CDR3 in amino acids: CASSIGDRDAGELFF. In DNA form, the CDR3 reads TGTGCCAGTAGTATTGGGGACAGGGACGCCGGGGAGCTGTTTTTT.

The chain links TRBV7-3 to TRBJ2-3, with D uncertain. The CDR3 runs 14 residues. Germline V gives CDR1 SGHTA, CDR2 FQGTGA. V was shortened by 4 bases and J by 2 bases, with 10 bases between the two germline ends. The CDR3 here is CASSSGTDTDTQYF. As DNA, the CDR3 is TGTGCCAGCAGCTCCGGCACTGACACAGATACGCAGTATTTT.

V usage is TRBV7-2 and J usage is TRBJ1-3, with a possible D match to TRBD1 (5 bases). Trimming removed 1 base from V and 0 bases from J, with 16 bases in between. The CDR3 contains 18 residues. CDR1 SGHTA and CDR2 FQGNSA come from the germline V gene. CDR3 nucleotides: TGTGCCAGCAGCTTAGTCACAGGCGCAGGCTTCTCTGGAAACACCATATATTTT. Translation gives CASSLVTGAGFSGNTIYF.

The chain links TRBV2 to TRBJ1-1, with D possibly matching TRBD1 (6 bases). Germline V gives CDR1 SNHLY, CDR2 FYNNEI. Trimming pared 5 bases from V and 4 bases from J, leaving 11 bases between. This CDR3 has 13 amino acids. CDR3 sequence (DNA): TGTGCCAGCAGTCAGGGGTACGGCACTGAAGCTTTCTTT. Translation: CASSQGYGTEAFF.

The rearrangement joins TRBV7-9 to TRBJ1-3; D possibly corresponds to TRBD1 (5 bases). The CDR3 contains 16 residues. Trimming left V 5 bases short and J 0 bases short, with 14 bases between. The germline V gene encodes CDR1 SEHNR and CDR2 FQNEAQ (reference sequence). Written as DNA, the CDR3 is TGTGCCAGCAGCCCCCACCGGGGACCCTCTGGAAACACCATATATTTT. It specifies CASSPHRGPSGNTIYF. Combining the CDR3 with reference TRBV7-9 and TRBJ1-3 gives the whole variable domain DTGVSQNPRHKITKRGQNVTFRCDPISEHNRLYWYRQTLGQGPEFLTYFQNEAQLEKSRLLSDRFSAERPKGSFSTLEIQRTEQGDSAMYLCASSPHRGPSGNTIYFGEGSWLTVV.

The V and J genes are TRBV5-1 and TRBJ2-7, with TRBD2 matching over 8 bases. The V and J ends lost 2 bases and 0 bases, in that order; junction bases with no gene match: 7. Germline loops: CDR1 SGHRS, CDR2 YFSETQ. This CDR3 has 16 residues. The CDR3 protein is CASSFVSGTSSYEQYF. CDR3 coding DNA: TGCGCCAGCAGCTTCGTATCCGGGACTAGCTCCTACGAGCAGTACTTC.

DNA of the CDR3: TGTGCCAGCAGCAAAGTAGGACAGGGGCCCGCTACAACTAATGAAAAACTGTTTTTT. Translation: CASSKVGQGPATTNEKLFF. V and J are TRBV21-1 and TRBJ1-4; the D call in the table, TRBD1, was not verified against the DNA. TRBV21-1 is reported as a pseudogene. The CDR3 has 19 amino acids.

The CDR3: CASTFLTGSYEQYF. The CDR3 DNA is TGTGCCAGCACCTTCCTGACAGGCTCCTACGAGCAGTACTTC. V gene TRBV2 combines with J gene TRBJ2-7; maybe TRBD1 (6 bases). In germline, CDR1 is SNHLY, CDR2 FYNNEI. The length of the CDR3 is 14 residues. Deletions cut 7 bases from V and 0 bases from J, with 13 bases between.